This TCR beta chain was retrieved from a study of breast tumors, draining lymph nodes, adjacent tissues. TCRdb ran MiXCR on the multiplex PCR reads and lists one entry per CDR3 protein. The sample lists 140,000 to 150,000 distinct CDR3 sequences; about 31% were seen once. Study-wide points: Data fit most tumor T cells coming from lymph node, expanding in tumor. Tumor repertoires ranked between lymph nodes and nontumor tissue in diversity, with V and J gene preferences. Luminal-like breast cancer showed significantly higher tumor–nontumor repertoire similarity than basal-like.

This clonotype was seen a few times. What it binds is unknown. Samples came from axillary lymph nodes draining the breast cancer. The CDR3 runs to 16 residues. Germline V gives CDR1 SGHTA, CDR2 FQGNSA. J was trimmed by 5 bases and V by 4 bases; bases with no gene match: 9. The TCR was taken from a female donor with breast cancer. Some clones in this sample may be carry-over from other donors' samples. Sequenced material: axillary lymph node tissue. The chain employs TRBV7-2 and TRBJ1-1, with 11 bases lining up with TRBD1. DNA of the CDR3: TGTGCCAGCAGCTCGCGTGGACAGGGGGCTGGTACTGAAGCTTTCTTT. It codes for CASSSRGQGAGTEAFF.